The TCR beta chain under discussion was sequenced for a study of blood T cell repertoires in COVID-19. Study background: Researchers got acute and convalescent COVID-19 samples from the United States, Italy and Spain.

Profiled with immunoSEQ multiplex PCR; TCRdb holds only in-frame clones, not every one. The sample includes about 230,000 clones, approximately 83% seen only once; the top ten take around 1.3%. CDR3 length: 13 amino acids. V shed 5 bases and J shed 3 bases, with 10 bases lying between them. Germline V gene sequence: CDR1 MNHEY, CDR2 SVGAGI. The genes are TRBV6-5 and TRBJ1-2; no clear D. The sequenced sample consisted of peripheral blood. The sequence derives from a woman aged 25 to 45 with COVID-19, enrolled during active disease. CDR3 in DNA: TGTGCCAGCAGTCTGGGCGGGGACTATGGCTACACCTTC. Translating it yields CASSLGGDYGYTF.